The rows below give T cell receptor beta chains drawn from one sample of a study of human T cells and chemical hapten exposure. TCRdb recomputed calls from the RACE reads with MiXCR, one row per CDR3 protein. The sample has 180,000 or so distinct CDR3 sequences, roughly 15% seen once. Sequencing used whole blood, obtained in connection with sensitization to the hapten diphenylcyclopropenone (DPC). The receptor set was obtained from a woman in her 30s with alopecia areata. Some clones in this sample may be carry-over from other donors' samples. Both conserved end residues are part of each CDR3. The order of the fields is CDR3 protein, CDR3 DNA, clone size, J gene, D gene, V gene. D genes are given only for firm matches. A clone size is listed for some rows: how often the clone was seen (once, few, many), or a class if it is expanded.

CDR3aa: CASSQGRSGAHTDTQYF; CDR3nt: TGTGCCAGCAGCCAAGGCCGAAGCGGGGCACACACAGATACGCAGTATTTT; abundance: NA; j_gene: TRBJ2-3; d_gene: TRBD2; v_gene: TRBV4-2
CDR3aa: CSVLAGVQEQYF; CDR3nt: TGCAGCGTACTAGCGGGAGTACAAGAGCAGTACTTC; abundance: NA; j_gene: TRBJ2-7; d_gene: TRBD2; v_gene: TRBV29-1
CDR3aa: CASRPGPMSVGYTF; CDR3nt: TGTGCCAGCAGGCCGGGACCGATGTCCGTCGGCTACACCTTC; abundance: few; j_gene: TRBJ1-2; d_gene: NA; v_gene: TRBV3-1
CDR3aa: CASSPLGHGPYNEQFF; CDR3nt: TGTGCCAGCAGTCCTCTCGGACATGGACCCTACAATGAGCAGTTCTTC; abundance: NA; j_gene: TRBJ2-1; d_gene: NA; v_gene: TRBV6-2/TRBV6-3
CDR3aa: CASSFTFSHDEQYF; CDR3nt: TGTGCCAGCAGCTTCACATTCTCACACGACGAGCAGTACTTC; abundance: NA; j_gene: TRBJ2-7; d_gene: NA; v_gene: TRBV7-9
CDR3aa: CASSPRTGSKEQYF; CDR3nt: TGTGCCAGCTCCCCGCGGACAGGGTCGAAGGAGCAGTACTTC; abundance: few; j_gene: TRBJ2-7; d_gene: TRBD1; v_gene: TRBV12-3/TRBV12-4
CDR3aa: CASSYPGTGIGNQPQHF; CDR3nt: TGTGCCAGCAGTTACCCCGGGACAGGGATTGGCAATCAGCCCCAGCATTTT; abundance: few; j_gene: TRBJ1-5; d_gene: TRBD1; v_gene: TRBV6-6
CDR3aa: CASSQLDGNQPQHF; CDR3nt: TGTGCCAGCAGCCAATTGGACGGGAATCAGCCCCAGCATTTT; abundance: NA; j_gene: TRBJ1-5; d_gene: NA; v_gene: TRBV5-5
CDR3aa: CASSLGSKATAHEQYF; CDR3nt: TGTGCCAGCAGCTTAGGGAGCAAAGCGACGGCGCACGAGCAGTACTTC; abundance: few; j_gene: TRBJ2-7; d_gene: NA; v_gene: TRBV7-6
CDR3aa: CASSSPREETQYF; CDR3nt: TGTGCCAGCAGCTCTCCTAGAGAAGAGACCCAGTACTTC; abundance: few; j_gene: TRBJ2-5; d_gene: NA; v_gene: TRBV11-2
CDR3aa: CASGGRMNTEAFF; CDR3nt: TGTGCCAGCGGGGGGAGAATGAACACTGAAGCTTTCTTT; abundance: NA; j_gene: TRBJ1-1; d_gene: NA; v_gene: TRBV5-4
CDR3aa: CASSLQGGGYGYTF; CDR3nt: TGTGCCAGCAGTTTACAGGGAGGCGGATATGGCTACACCTTC; abundance: NA; j_gene: TRBJ1-2; d_gene: NA; v_gene: TRBV12-3/TRBV12-4
CDR3aa: CASSPGRVDGYTF; CDR3nt: TGTGCCAGCTCACCAGGCAGGGTTGATGGCTACACCTTC; abundance: NA; j_gene: TRBJ1-2; d_gene: NA; v_gene: TRBV18
CDR3aa: CASSQEGSGGARDTQYF; CDR3nt: TGCGCCAGCAGCCAAGAAGGGAGCGGGGGGGCAAGGGATACGCAGTATTTT; abundance: NA; j_gene: TRBJ2-3; d_gene: TRBD2; v_gene: TRBV4-1
CDR3aa: CASSRGGYRSSYNEQFF; CDR3nt: TGTGCCAGCAGCCGGGGGGGTTACCGGAGCTCCTACAATGAGCAGTTCTTC; abundance: NA; j_gene: TRBJ2-1; d_gene: TRBD2; v_gene: TRBV28
CDR3aa: CASSLGVRTEAFF; CDR3nt: TGTGCCAGCAGTTTGGGGGTTAGGACTGAAGCTTTCTTT; abundance: NA; j_gene: TRBJ1-1; d_gene: NA; v_gene: TRBV28
CDR3aa: CASSPDPGHQPQHF; CDR3nt: TGTGCCAGCAGTCCGGACCCCGGCCATCAGCCCCAGCATTTT; abundance: NA; j_gene: TRBJ1-5; d_gene: NA; v_gene: TRBV5-8
CDR3aa: CSVAGRVTEAFF; CDR3nt: TGCAGCGTTGCTGGCAGGGTAACTGAAGCTTTCTTT; abundance: few; j_gene: TRBJ1-1; d_gene: NA; v_gene: TRBV29-1
CDR3aa: CASSLGTLLNTGELFF; CDR3nt: TGTGCCAGCAGTTTGGGGACCCTTCTAAACACCGGGGAGCTGTTTTTT; abundance: NA; j_gene: TRBJ2-2; d_gene: NA; v_gene: TRBV28
CDR3aa: CASSLPGRRHYGYTF; CDR3nt: TGTGCCAGCAGCTTACCAGGACGCCGGCACTATGGCTACACCTTC; abundance: NA; j_gene: TRBJ1-2; d_gene: NA; v_gene: TRBV7-2
CDR3aa: CASSNLQGITEAFF; CDR3nt: TGTGCCAGCAGCAATCTACAGGGAATCACTGAAGCTTTCTTT; abundance: NA; j_gene: TRBJ1-1; d_gene: NA; v_gene: TRBV7-2
CDR3aa: CSTSGLAGGDTQYF; CDR3nt: TGCAGCACCTCAGGACTAGCGGGAGGGGATACGCAGTATTTT; abundance: many; j_gene: TRBJ2-3; d_gene: TRBD2; v_gene: TRBV29-1
CDR3aa: CASSQERTLASNEQFF; CDR3nt: TGTGCCAGCAGCCAAGAGAGGACACTAGCGTCCAATGAGCAGTTCTTC; abundance: NA; j_gene: TRBJ2-1; d_gene: TRBD2; v_gene: TRBV3-1
CDR3aa: CASRSSPGYGYTF; CDR3nt: TGTGCCAGCAGATCCTCGCCTGGCTATGGCTACACCTTC; abundance: NA; j_gene: TRBJ1-2; d_gene: NA; v_gene: TRBV27
CDR3aa: CASSLGQAPYEQYF; CDR3nt: TGTGCCAGCAGTCTCGGACAGGCTCCCTACGAGCAGTACTTC; abundance: many; j_gene: TRBJ2-7; d_gene: TRBD1; v_gene: TRBV27
CDR3aa: CASSSQGAGTAYGYTF; CDR3nt: TGTGCCAGCAGCTCACAGGGGGCCGGTACTGCCTATGGCTACACCTTC; abundance: NA; j_gene: TRBJ1-2; d_gene: TRBD1; v_gene: TRBV11-2
CDR3aa: CASSPRTGIWEQYF; CDR3nt: TGTGCCAGCAGCCCACGAACAGGGATTTGGGAGCAGTACTTC; abundance: NA; j_gene: TRBJ2-7; d_gene: NA; v_gene: TRBV5-5
CDR3aa: CASRRPGVRDTDTQYF; CDR3nt: TGTGCCAGCAGACGGCCGGGGGTTCGCGACACAGATACGCAGTATTTT; abundance: many; j_gene: TRBJ2-3; d_gene: NA; v_gene: TRBV6-2/TRBV6-3
CDR3aa: CASRILDTTPNGELFF; CDR3nt: TGTGCCAGCAGGATTCTAGATACTACTCCTAACGGGGAGCTGTTTTTT; abundance: few; j_gene: TRBJ2-2; d_gene: NA; v_gene: TRBV11-2
CDR3aa: CASSFGPTYGYTF; CDR3nt: TGTGCCAGCAGTTTCGGACCCACATATGGCTACACCTTC; abundance: NA; j_gene: TRBJ1-2; d_gene: NA; v_gene: TRBV7-2
CDR3aa: CASSSRTVGEQYF; CDR3nt: TGTGCCAGCAGCTCGAGGACAGTGGGGGAGCAGTACTTC; abundance: many; j_gene: TRBJ2-7; d_gene: NA; v_gene: TRBV11-2
CDR3aa: CASSPGSPYEQYF; CDR3nt: TGTGCCAGCAGTCCGGGGTCCCCATACGAGCAGTACTTC; abundance: NA; j_gene: TRBJ2-7; d_gene: NA; v_gene: TRBV6-2/TRBV6-3
CDR3aa: CASFAGGRKFF; CDR3nt: TGTGCCAGCTTTGCGGGAGGCCGTAAGTTCTTC; abundance: NA; j_gene: TRBJ2-1; d_gene: TRBD2; v_gene: TRBV28
CDR3aa: CASSIVWRGTEAFF; CDR3nt: TGTGCCAGCAGTATCGTATGGAGAGGGACTGAAGCTTTCTTT; abundance: many; j_gene: TRBJ1-1; d_gene: NA; v_gene: TRBV27
CDR3aa: CASSYSFGSNQPQHF; CDR3nt: TGTGCCAGCAGTTACTCGTTCGGCAGCAATCAGCCCCAGCATTTT; abundance: NA; j_gene: TRBJ1-5; d_gene: NA; v_gene: TRBV6-5
CDR3aa: CSATRGQGLNTEAFF; CDR3nt: TGCAGTGCTACGAGGGGGCAAGGGCTGAACACTGAAGCTTTCTTT; abundance: NA; j_gene: TRBJ1-1; d_gene: TRBD1; v_gene: TRBV20-1
CDR3aa: CASKTSGTANTEAFF; CDR3nt: TGTGCCAGTAAAACTTCCGGGACGGCGAACACTGAAGCTTTCTTT; abundance: few; j_gene: TRBJ1-1; d_gene: NA; v_gene: TRBV28
CDR3aa: CSASFGGLYTEAFF; CDR3nt: TGCAGTGCAAGCTTTGGGGGGCTGTATACTGAAGCTTTCTTT; abundance: NA; j_gene: TRBJ1-1; d_gene: NA; v_gene: TRBV20-1
CDR3aa: CASSHHRISGANVLTF; CDR3nt: TGCGCCAGCAGCCATCACCGGATCTCTGGGGCCAACGTCCTGACTTTC; abundance: few; j_gene: TRBJ2-6; d_gene: NA; v_gene: TRBV4-3
CDR3aa: CASSFNRVNQYF; CDR3nt: TGTGCCAGCAGTTTTAACAGGGTGAACCAGTACTTC; abundance: NA; j_gene: TRBJ2-5; d_gene: NA; v_gene: TRBV12-3/TRBV12-4
CDR3aa: CASSYMGSSTDTQYF; CDR3nt: TGTGCCAGCAGTTACATGGGGTCTAGCACAGATACGCAGTATTTT; abundance: NA; j_gene: TRBJ2-3; d_gene: NA; v_gene: TRBV6-5
CDR3aa: CSSLGNTQYF; CDR3nt: TGCAGCTCACTGGGAAATACGCAGTATTTT; abundance: NA; j_gene: TRBJ2-3; d_gene: NA; v_gene: TRBV20-1
CDR3aa: CASSPAGLNTGELFF; CDR3nt: TGTGCCAGCAGCCCAGCGGGGTTAAACACCGGGGAGCTGTTTTTT; abundance: NA; j_gene: TRBJ2-2; d_gene: TRBD2; v_gene: TRBV7-6
CDR3aa: CASRSGSGLNTEAFF; CDR3nt: TGTGCCAGCAGATCGGGTTCGGGCCTGAACACTGAAGCTTTCTTT; abundance: NA; j_gene: TRBJ1-1; d_gene: NA; v_gene: TRBV7-8